This T cell receptor (beta chain) appears in the sequencing data of a study of cytomegalovirus exposure and HLA in healthy donors. On the study more broadly: The same platform used for the approximately 670 first-cohort repertoires was also used for the 130 or so validation repertoires, as a later analysis reported.

This CDR3 is 13 amino acids long. The germline CDR1 and CDR2 sequences are WSHSY and SAAADI. Losses at the gene ends were 7 bases for V and 6 bases for J; bases not matched to a gene: 4. Sequenced by immunoSEQ multiplex PCR; TCRdb stores in-frame clones only, minus some. The table lists 160,000 or so clones, about 83% of them singletons. This clone was detected once. Its antigen is as yet unknown. The study's findings and limits: Confirmation was obtained in vitro that a few CMV-associated chains are specific for CMV antigens.

The TCR sequence derives from a woman in her 30s in good health and CMV-seronegative. The chain has TRBV10-2 and TRBJ1-5; 9 bases match TRBD1. Sequencing input: PBMCs. CDR3 region: CASMDRGGQPQHF. Written as DNA, the CDR3 is TGCGCCAGCATGGACAGGGGCGGTCAGCCCCAGCATTTT.